This is a list of T cell receptor beta chains from one sample in a study of blood T cells in healthy people across ages. Using its own MiXCR run on the 5' RACE reads, TCRdb lists one record per CDR3 protein. The table has about 670,000 distinct CDR3 sequences, about 50% seen once. The material sequenced was blood. The receptors derive from a woman over 75 in good health. Each CDR3 is given with its conserved first and last residue. Each record gives: clone size, D gene, J gene, V gene, CDR3 DNA, CDR3 protein. A D gene is named only where the DNA matches it firmly. Some rows have no size entry. The others give once, few or many, or a class for an expanded clone.

abundance: .; d_gene: .; j_gene: TRBJ2-3; v_gene: TRBV7-3; CDR3nt: TGTGCCCGCAGCTCCGGGGGAACAGATACGCAGTATTTT; CDR3aa: CARSSGGTDTQYF
abundance: once; d_gene: .; j_gene: TRBJ2-3; v_gene: TRBV7-2; CDR3nt: TGTGCCAGCAGCCGTGGTGTGGGGGGTGGCACAGATACGCAGTATTTT; CDR3aa: CASSRGVGGGTDTQYF
abundance: many; d_gene: TRBD2; j_gene: TRBJ2-7; v_gene: TRBV27; CDR3nt: TGTGCCAGCAGTTACGGACTAGCGGTTAACGAGCAGTACTTC; CDR3aa: CASSYGLAVNEQYF
abundance: many; d_gene: .; j_gene: TRBJ1-5; v_gene: TRBV7-9; CDR3nt: TGCGCCAGCAGCTTGGACGGGAGGCAGCCCCAGCATTTT; CDR3aa: CASSLDGRQPQHF
abundance: many; d_gene: .; j_gene: TRBJ2-7; v_gene: TRBV24-1; CDR3nt: TGTGCCACCAGTGGAGCTCGGGGAACCTCCTACGAGCAGTACTTC; CDR3aa: CATSGARGTSYEQYF
abundance: many; d_gene: TRBD2; j_gene: TRBJ2-1; v_gene: TRBV27; CDR3nt: TGTGCCAGCAGTATCGCGGGAGACTACAATGAGCAGTTCTTC; CDR3aa: CASSIAGDYNEQFF
abundance: .; d_gene: .; j_gene: TRBJ2-1; v_gene: TRBV6-6; CDR3nt: TGTGCCAGCGGTAGGCCCTACAATGAGCAGTTCTTC; CDR3aa: CASGRPYNEQFF
abundance: .; d_gene: TRBD1; j_gene: TRBJ1-1; v_gene: TRBV6-6; CDR3nt: TGTGCCTGCAGTCATACAGGGGGCAACGCTGAAGCTTTCTTT; CDR3aa: CACSHTGGNAEAFF
abundance: .; d_gene: .; j_gene: TRBJ1-1; v_gene: TRBV3-1; CDR3nt: TGTGCCAGCAGCCCTTGGGGCATTGCGGGCACTGAAGCTTTCTTT; CDR3aa: CASSPWGIAGTEAFF
abundance: .; d_gene: .; j_gene: TRBJ2-7; v_gene: TRBV11-2; CDR3nt: TGTGCCAGCAGCTTAGATTTAGGGGGGGTCTACGAGCAGTACTTC; CDR3aa: CASSLDLGGVYEQYF
abundance: many; d_gene: TRBD1; j_gene: TRBJ2-1; v_gene: TRBV7-3; CDR3nt: TGTGCCAGCAGCTTGATTAGGACAGGGGGCAATGAGCAGTTCTTC; CDR3aa: CASSLIRTGGNEQFF
abundance: few; d_gene: TRBD2; j_gene: TRBJ2-2; v_gene: TRBV11-2; CDR3nt: TGTGCCAGCAGCTTAGGATCTAGCGGGAGATTGGTCGGGGAGCTGTTTTTT; CDR3aa: CASSLGSSGRLVGELFF
abundance: many; d_gene: .; j_gene: TRBJ2-1; v_gene: TRBV10-3; CDR3nt: TGTGCCATCAGTATTGGAGGCAATGAGCAGTTCTTC; CDR3aa: CAISIGGNEQFF
abundance: .; d_gene: .; j_gene: TRBJ2-5; v_gene: TRBV20-1; CDR3nt: TGCAGTGCCTTAATACGGGCAGATTTTAAAGAGACCCAGTACTTC; CDR3aa: CSALIRADFKETQYF
abundance: many; d_gene: .; j_gene: TRBJ2-4; v_gene: TRBV20-1; CDR3nt: TGCAGTGCTGGGTCGGGCCGAAGGGTAGCCAAAAACATTCAGTACTTC; CDR3aa: CSAGSGRRVAKNIQYF
abundance: .; d_gene: .; j_gene: TRBJ1-6; v_gene: TRBV19; CDR3nt: TGTGCCAGTAGAGACGACAGAGGGAGTTCACCCCTCCACTTT; CDR3aa: CASRDDRGSSPLHF